This T cell receptor beta chain was found in a study of blood T cell repertoires in COVID-19. Clones were read by immunoSEQ multiplex PCR, and TCRdb kept only the in-frame ones, dropping some. This sample has about 140,000 clones, with just over 85% found just once. V gave up 0 bases and J gave up 8 bases; unmatched junction bases: 6. Per the germline V gene, CDR1 is LGHDT and CDR2 is YNNKEL (reference sequence). The CDR3 sequence is 14 residues long. The sequenced sample consisted of peripheral blood. The clonotype was recovered from a woman aged 55 to 70 with acute or convalescent COVID-19. The V gene is TRBV3-1 (or the pseudogene TRBV3-2), the J gene TRBJ1-1, with 7 bases lining up with TRBD1. In nucleotides, the CDR3 is TGTGCCAGCAGCCAAGATCTAGGGGGCACCGAAGCTTTCTTT. It specifies CASSQDLGGTEAFF.